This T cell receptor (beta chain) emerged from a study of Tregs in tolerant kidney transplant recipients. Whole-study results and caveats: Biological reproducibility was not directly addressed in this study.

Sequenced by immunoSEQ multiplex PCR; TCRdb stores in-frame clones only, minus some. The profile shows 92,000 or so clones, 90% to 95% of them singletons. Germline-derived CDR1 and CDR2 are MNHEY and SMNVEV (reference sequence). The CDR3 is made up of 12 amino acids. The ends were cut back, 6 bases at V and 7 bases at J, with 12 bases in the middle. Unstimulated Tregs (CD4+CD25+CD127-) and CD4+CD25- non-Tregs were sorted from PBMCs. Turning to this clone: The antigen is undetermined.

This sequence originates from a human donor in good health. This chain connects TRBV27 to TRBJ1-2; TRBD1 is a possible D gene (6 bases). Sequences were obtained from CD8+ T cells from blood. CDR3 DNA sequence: TGTGCCAGCAGCAAGGGGGGGGCTGGCTACACCTTC. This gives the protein CASSKGGAGYTF.